These 10 T cell receptor beta chains were all obtained from the same sample, sequenced in a study of T cell responses to AZD1222 COVID-19 vaccine. Here immunoSEQ multiplex PCR was the method, and the copy in TCRdb shows in-frame clones only, minus some. The sample holds under 120,000 clones, roughly 85% seen once. The sequenced sample was peripheral blood, obtained 28 days after the second AZD1222 dose. The receptors shown here come from an adult who received the AZD1222 COVID-19 vaccine.

The chain carries TRBV2 and TRBJ1-2; a possible D gene is TRBD1 (6 bases). CDR1 is SNHLY, CDR2 FYNNEI, per germline. The CDR3 is made up of 13 amino acids. Trimming cost V 10 bases and J 4 bases, with 16 bases left between them. The CDR3 protein is CAITDRPPYGYTF. Written as DNA, the CDR3 is TGTGCCATCACCGACAGGCCACCCTATGGCTACACCTTC.

This rearrangement joins TRBV15 to TRBJ1-3, with D hard to call. V dropped 3 bases and J dropped 3 bases, with 0 bases sitting between them. The germline V gene encodes CDR1 LNHNV and CDR2 YYDKDF (reference sequence). The CDR3 runs to 11 residues. The CDR3 DNA follows: TGTGCCACCAGCAGTGGAAACACCATATATTTT. Its translation: CATSSGNTIYF.

This clone has just one count. V is TRBV28 and J is TRBJ2-2; 12 nucleotides line up with TRBD2. The J segment lost 4 bases and the V segment lost 5 bases, leaving 5 bases of the junction unmatched. Germline CDR1 reads MDHEN; CDR2 reads SYDVKM. This CDR3 has 16 residues. The CDR3 is CASSTGLAGLTGELFF. In DNA, the CDR3 is TGTGCCAGCAGTACGGGACTAGCGGGCCTCACCGGGGAGCTGTTTTTT.

J is TRBJ2-7 and V is TRBV11-2; 9 bases match TRBD2. CDR1 and CDR2 from the germline V gene are SGHAT and FQNNGV. The CDR3 totals 15 residues. The V and J ends lost 0 bases and 5 bases, in that order; junction bases with no gene match: 5. CDR3 region: CASSLDSGRWHEQYF. The CDR3, as DNA: TGTGCCAGCAGCTTAGACAGCGGGAGGTGGCACGAGCAGTACTTC.

The rearrangement links TRBV15 to TRBJ2-5; possibly TRBD1 for D (6 bases). The CDR3 contains 14 residues. Germline-derived CDR1 and CDR2 are LNHNV and YYDKDF (reference sequence). The V end was cut by 5 bases, the J end by 2 bases, with 12 bases between. This chain's CDR3 is CATSLRTVQETQYF. The CDR3 DNA reads as TGTGCCACCAGCTTGCGGACAGTACAAGAGACCCAGTACTTC.

This clone turned up a few times. The chain recombines TRBV14 with TRBJ1-6; TRBD1 aligns across 7 bases. Trimming removed 0 bases from V and 7 bases from J; junction bases left unmatched: 3. The CDR3 covers 15 residues. Germline V gene lookup returns CDR1 SGHDN and CDR2 FVKESK. This CDR3 reads CASSQEQGSNSPLHF. As DNA, the CDR3 is TGTGCCAGCAGCCAAGAACAGGGGTCAAATTCACCCCTCCACTTT.

The V call is TRBV5-1, the J call TRBJ2-5; TRBD1 matches at 7 bases. The CDR3 has 16 residues. Trimming cost V 0 bases and J 2 bases; bases outside gene matches: 7. Germline loops: CDR1 SGHRS, CDR2 YFSETQ. In DNA, the CDR3 is TGCGCCAGCAGCTTGGGAATCATGACAGGGCAAGAGACCCAGTACTTC. This translates into CASSLGIMTGQETQYF. Combining the CDR3 with reference TRBV5-1 and TRBJ2-5 gives the whole variable domain KAGVTQTPRYLIKTRGQQVTLSCSPISGHRSVSWYQQTPGQGLQFLFEYFSETQRNKGNFPGRFSGRQFSNSRSEMNVSTLELGDSALYLCASSLGIMTGQETQYFGPGTRLLVL.

The gene calls are TRBV24-1 and TRBJ2-1; either TRBD1 or TRBD2 may supply D (5 bases each). CDR1 is KGHDR, CDR2 SFDVKD, per germline. The CDR3 is 16 amino acids. With 0 bases removed from V and 0 bases from J, the gap between germline ends came to 8 bases. For the CDR3, the DNA is TGTGCCACCAGTGATTTGGGGACGAGCTCCTACAATGAGCAGTTCTTC. This translates into CATSDLGTSSYNEQFF.

This sequence joins TRBV19 and TRBJ1-3; D might be TRBD1 (6 bases). This CDR3 is 17 amino acids long. Germline V gives CDR1 LNHDA, CDR2 SQIVND (reference sequence). Trimming shortened V by 5 bases and J by 3 bases, and 20 bases separated the two germline ends. The CDR3 DNA is TGTGCCAGTAGTCCTCCCAATACGGGACACTTTGGAAACACCATATATTTT. Its protein product is CASSPPNTGHFGNTIYF.

The chain combines TRBV10-3 with TRBJ1-2; D not certain. This CDR3 has 13 residues. V lost 5 bases and J lost 0, with 7 bases in between. Germline V gives CDR1 ENHRY, CDR2 SYGVKD. CDR3: CAISLPSNYGYTF. The CDR3, as DNA: TGTGCCATCAGTCTCCCCTCTAACTATGGCTACACCTTC.